Listed here are 29 T cell receptor beta chains from one sample, sequenced in a study of T cell responses to AZD1222 COVID-19 vaccine. The data were produced by immunoSEQ multiplex PCR, yet TCRdb's version contains in-frame clones alone and is incomplete. The sample gives about 81,000 clones, just over 90% of which show up once; 5% to 5.5% is in the top ten. The material was peripheral blood, obtained on day 0 of AZD1222 vaccination. The receptors shown here come from an adult in good health.

The J gene is TRBJ2-1, the V gene TRBV20-1, with 8 bases that match TRBD2. V trimming: 3 bases; J trimming: 12 bases; junction bases outside the gene matches: 31. The CDR3 is made up of 20 amino acids. Germline V lookup: CDR1 DFQATT, CDR2 SNEGSKA (reference sequence). The CDR3 bases are TGCAGTGCTAGTGGTTTGCGTAGCGGGGTGGACCCAGAGATGGGCAGGAGGCAGTTCTTC. It codes for CSASGLRSGVDPEMGRRQFF.

The chain uses TRBV11-2 and TRBJ2-7; D is uncertain. The CDR3 contains 12 residues. Trimming shortened V by 5 bases and J by 3 bases, and 8 bases separated the two germline ends. The V gene's germline CDR1 is SGHAT and CDR2 FQNNGV. The CDR3 sequence: CASSTLNYEQYF. Written as DNA, the CDR3 is TGTGCCAGCAGCACCTTGAACTACGAGCAGTACTTC.

This clone was observed a few times. The rearrangement uses TRBV7-3 and TRBJ2-2; D remains unclear. Trimming shortened V by 5 bases and J by 6 bases, and 7 bases separated the two germline ends. The CDR3 has 12 amino acids. Per germline, CDR1 SGHTA and CDR2 FQGTGA. CDR3 amino acids: CASSPFPGELFF. CDR3 coding DNA: TGTGCCAGCAGCCCCTTCCCCGGGGAGCTGTTTTTT.

The V call is TRBV7-9, the J call TRBJ1-5, with a weak D call TRBD1 (5 bases). Trimming cost V 1 base and J 6 bases, with 13 bases left between them. Germline V gives CDR1 SEHNR, CDR2 FQNEAQ (reference sequence). The CDR3 runs 15 residues. CDR3 sequence (DNA): TGTGCCAGCAGCTTAGGTGGGACCCGCGGTCAGCCCCAGCATTTT. Its translation is CASSLGGTRGQPQHF.

This clone was seen just once. This chain's CDR3 is CASSVGLSGSSYNEQFF. The CDR3 DNA reads TGTGCCAGCAGCGTAGGTTTAAGCGGGAGCTCCTACAATGAGCAGTTCTTC. The J gene is TRBJ2-1, the V gene TRBV9; TRBD2 agrees at 8 bases. The CDR3 contains 17 residues. Losses at the gene ends were 0 bases for V and 0 bases for J; bases not matched to a gene: 5. Germline values: CDR1 SGDLS, CDR2 YYNGEE.

This clone was recorded once. The chain employs TRBV5-1 and TRBJ2-7; tentatively, D is TRBD1 (5 bases). The CDR3 is made up of 15 amino acids. CDR1 is SGHRS and CDR2 is YFSETQ in the germline V gene. The V end was cut by 5 bases, the J end by 4 bases, with 19 bases between. CDR3 DNA: TGCGCCAGCAGTGTTGGACATAGGGATTCTTACGAGCAGTACTTC. It is translated as CASSVGHRDSYEQYF. The whole variable domain, filled in from reference TRBV5-1 and TRBJ2-7, reads KAGVTQTPRYLIKTRGQQVTLSCSPISGHRSVSWYQQTPGQGLQFLFEYFSETQRNKGNFPGRFSGRQFSNSRSEMNVSTLELGDSALYLCASSVGHRDSYEQYFGPGTRLTVT.

V is TRBV4-3 and J is TRBJ1-4; D ambiguous. The CDR3 has 16 amino acids. V lost 3 bases and J 8 bases, leaving 19 bases between the germline ends. The germline V gene encodes CDR1 LGHNA and CDR2 YSLEER. The CDR3 nucleotides are TGCGCCAGCAGCCAGGCCTTAGGAATAGGGCCGGAAAAACTGTTTTTT. Its protein is CASSQALGIGPEKLFF.

V is TRBV19 and J is TRBJ2-7; possibly TRBD2 for D (5 bases). V was shortened by 3 bases and J by 5 bases, with 5 bases between the two germline ends. Germline values: CDR1 LNHDA, CDR2 SQIVND (reference sequence). There are 11 residues in the CDR3. In DNA, the CDR3 is TGTGCCAGTAGTATGCGGGACGAGCAGTACTTC. The encoded protein is CASSMRDEQYF.

J is TRBJ1-3 and V is TRBV28; D gene unclear. There are 14 residues in the CDR3. V lost 7 bases, J lost 8 bases, and 18 bases lay in between. Germline CDR1 is MDHEN and CDR2 is SYDVKM. CDR3 residues: CASKIQGSQYTIYF. CDR3 nucleotide sequence: TGTGCCAGCAAAATCCAAGGATCTCAGTACACCATATATTTT.

As DNA, the CDR3 is TGTGCCAGCAGTGAAGCACGGGGCAGGGAAGCTTTCTTT. It translates to CASSEARGREAFF. V gene TRBV2 combines with J gene TRBJ1-1; TRBD1 might be the D (5 bases). Germline loops: CDR1 SNHLY, CDR2 FYNNEI. CDR3 length: 13 amino acids. Trimming left V 0 bases short and J 8 bases short, with 10 bases between.

This clone has more than one count but fewer than ten. As DNA, the CDR3 is TGTGCCAGCAGTCCGGCGGGTCTTTACACTGAAGCTTTCTTT. This encodes CASSPAGLYTEAFF. This chain joins TRBV27 and TRBJ1-1; no clear D gene. Deletions cut 5 bases from V and 3 bases from J, with 13 bases between. The CDR3 spans 14 residues. CDR1 and CDR2 from the germline V gene are MNHEY and SMNVEV (reference sequence).

The chain uses TRBV2 and TRBJ2-5; 8 bases map to TRBD1. Unmatched junction bases numbered 7, after V lost 5 bases and J lost 2 bases. Per the germline V gene, CDR1 is SNHLY and CDR2 is FYNNEI. CDR3 length: 15 amino acids. CDR3 in amino acids: CASSSPGTGQETQYF. The DNA of the CDR3 is TGTGCCAGCAGTTCTCCCGGGACAGGTCAAGAGACCCAGTACTTC.

V usage is TRBV6-1 and J usage is TRBJ2-7, with 8 nucleotides matching TRBD1. Germline-derived CDR1 and CDR2 are MNHNS and SASEGT. The CDR3 runs to 15 residues. The ends lost 1 base at V and 1 base at J; junction bases unmatched: 3. CDR3 protein: CASSEEQGASYEQYF. CDR3 in DNA: TGTGCCAGCAGTGAAGAGCAGGGGGCATCCTACGAGCAGTACTTC.

The chain has TRBV29-1 and TRBJ2-7; 7 nucleotides line up with TRBD2. This CDR3 is 15 amino acids long. Germline CDR1 is SQVTM and CDR2 is ANQGSEA. Germline trimming cut 6 bases from V and 1 base from J; bases unmatched to any gene: 12. Here the CDR3 reads CSVIRGGSGSYEQYF. In nucleotides, the CDR3 is TGCAGCGTGATACGGGGAGGGAGTGGGTCCTACGAGCAGTACTTC.

V and J are TRBV5-1 and TRBJ1-4, with D perhaps matching TRBD1 (5 bases). Trimming shortened V by 4 bases and J by 5 bases, and 12 bases separated the two germline ends. Germline V gives CDR1 SGHRS, CDR2 YFSETQ. CDR3 length: 14 amino acids. CDR3 amino acids: CASSVGGPNEKLFF. For the CDR3, the DNA is TGCGCCAGCAGCGTGGGGGGACCGAATGAAAAACTGTTTTTT.

The rearrangement joins TRBV19 to TRBJ1-5; possibly TRBD1 for D (6 bases). Germline V gene sequence: CDR1 LNHDA, CDR2 SQIVND (reference sequence). V lost 6 bases to trimming and J lost 7 bases, with 16 bases between them. This CDR3 spans 14 amino acids. The CDR3 is CASSFRGIGQPQHF. The CDR3 coding sequence is TGTGCCAGTAGCTTCAGGGGAATTGGACAGCCCCAGCATTTT.

This clone was counted a single time. V usage is TRBV5-4 and J usage is TRBJ2-1, with D possibly matching TRBD1 (5 bases). This CDR3 is built from 13 residues. Germline CDR1 reads SGHNT; CDR2 reads YYREEE (reference sequence). Trimming left V 7 bases short and J 3 bases short, with 11 bases between. Here the CDR3 reads CASRSDSYNEQFF. For the CDR3, the DNA is TGTGCCAGCCGCTCCGACAGCTACAATGAGCAGTTCTTC.

This chain connects TRBV18 to TRBJ2-5; possible D gene TRBD2, 7 bases. The CDR3 loop spans 16 amino acids. Trimming removed 6 bases from V and 4 bases from J, with 21 bases in between. Looked up from germline, CDR1 is KGHSH and CDR2 is LQKENI. CDR3 nucleotide sequence: TGTGCCAGCTCTCCTCGGGGGCTAGCGGTGGGAGAGACCCAGTACTTC. Translating gives CASSPRGLAVGETQYF. Complete variable domain (other parts from reference TRBV18 and TRBJ2-5): NAGVMQNPRHLVRRRGQEARLRCSPMKGHSHVYWYRQLPEEGLKFMVYLQKENIIDESGMPKERFSAEFPKEGPSILRIQQVVRGDSAAYFCASSPRGLAVGETQYFGPGTRLLVL.

This chain links TRBV2 with TRBJ2-7, with D hard to call. The CDR3 length is 14 residues. Germline V gives CDR1 SNHLY, CDR2 FYNNEI. The ends were cut back, 1 base at V and 3 bases at J, with 10 bases in the middle. The CDR3 sequence is CASSEVWSSYEQYF. In nucleotides, the CDR3 is TGTGCCAGCAGTGAAGTGTGGAGCAGCTACGAGCAGTACTTC.

The chain carries TRBV4-3 and TRBJ2-1, with unresolved D. CDR3 length equals 15 residues. The V gene lost 1 base and the J gene lost 0 bases, with 7 bases spanning the gap. Germline V gene data show CDR1 as LGHNA and CDR2 as YSLEER. The CDR3 region has the DNA TGCGCCAGCAGCCAAGGGGCACTCTCCTACAATGAGCAGTTCTTC. It specifies CASSQGALSYNEQFF.

V gene TRBV6-4 combines with J gene TRBJ2-7; 7 nucleotides align to TRBD2. After removal of 4 bases from V and 1 base from J, the junction contained 4 bases not matched to a gene. This CDR3 is built from 14 residues. The germline V gene encodes CDR1 MRHNA and CDR2 SNTAGT. The CDR3 reads CASSVERDSYEQYF. CDR3 bases: TGTGCCAGCAGTGTGGAGCGGGATTCCTACGAGCAGTACTTC.

The CDR3 bases are TGTGCCAGTAGCGGGGGGTCAAACACCGGGGAGCTGTTTTTT. Protein sequence: CASSGGSNTGELFF. This chain connects TRBV19 to TRBJ2-2, with TRBD2 identical over 7 bases. The junction had 3 bases not matched to a gene; V was cut back by 6 bases and J by 2 bases. The CDR3 runs to 14 residues. The germline V gene has CDR1 LNHDA and CDR2 SQIVND (reference sequence). Full variable domain (outside the CDR3, taken from reference TRBV19 and TRBJ2-2): DGGITQSPKYLFRKEGQNVTLSCEQNLNHDAMYWYRQDPGQGLRLIYYSQIVNDFQKGDIAEGYSVSREKKESFPLTVTSAQKNPTAFYLCASSGGSNTGELFFGEGSRLTVL.

The chain couples TRBV5-1 to TRBJ1-1; perhaps TRBD1 as D (5 bases). Trimming removed 6 bases from V and 0 bases from J, with 12 bases in between. This CDR3 is built from 14 residues. Germline CDR1 is SGHRS and CDR2 is YFSETQ. The CDR3 loop reads CASKGQSMNTEAFF. The CDR3 DNA follows: TGCGCCAGCAAAGGACAAAGCATGAACACTGAAGCTTTCTTT.

The chain combines TRBV4-1 with TRBJ2-1; 8 bases map to TRBD1. The V and J ends lost 0 bases and 0 bases, in that order; junction bases with no gene match: 13. Germline-derived CDR1 and CDR2 are MGHRA and YSYEKL. This CDR3 spans 20 amino acids. The CDR3 reads CASSQEQGGSGSSSYNEQFF. The CDR3 DNA is TGCGCCAGCAGCCAAGAACAGGGGGGTAGCGGTAGTAGCTCCTACAATGAGCAGTTCTTC.

The J gene is TRBJ2-7, the V gene TRBV21-1; the DNA was not used to check the table's D call, TRBD2. TRBV21-1 is recorded as a pseudogene. The CDR3 is 15 amino acids. The CDR3 nucleotides read TGTGCCAGCAGCCCGGGGGGAGGGGAGGTCTACGAGCAGTACTTC. Protein: CASSPGGGEVYEQYF.

The chain links TRBV7-3 to TRBJ2-1, with D possibly TRBD2 on 6 matching bases. CDR3 length: 16 amino acids. V lost 5 bases and J lost 0, with 14 bases in between. Germline assignment: CDR1 SGHTA and CDR2 FQGTGA. This chain's CDR3 is CASSHIAVSSYNEQFF. The CDR3 DNA follows: TGTGCCAGCAGCCATATAGCGGTTAGCTCCTACAATGAGCAGTTCTTC.

The rearrangement joins TRBV4-2 to TRBJ1-1; D unclear. Germline V gene data show CDR1 as LGHNA and CDR2 as YNFKEQ. The CDR3 consists of 14 residues. Trimming removed 0 bases from V and 4 bases from J, with 9 bases in between. The DNA for the CDR3 is TGTGCCAGCAGCCAAGAAACGGAGGTCACTGAAGCTTTCTTT. Its translation is CASSQETEVTEAFF.

The V and J genes are TRBV6-5 and TRBJ1-6, with a possible D match to TRBD1 (5 bases). Trimming stripped 0 bases from V and 8 bases from J, with 5 bases between. Per the germline V gene, CDR1 is MNHEY and CDR2 is SVGAGI. This CDR3 spans 13 amino acids. Written as DNA, the CDR3 is TGTGCCAGCAGTTACTCGGGGGATTCACCCCTCCACTTT. Encoded protein: CASSYSGDSPLHF.

The chain joins TRBV5-1 to TRBJ1-2; 9 bases match TRBD1. CDR1 and CDR2 (germline): SGHRS, YFSETQ. Losses at the gene ends were 4 bases for V and 1 base for J; bases not matched to a gene: 8. The CDR3 runs to 16 residues. The CDR3 loop is CASSPTGGSFNYGYTF. The CDR3 DNA reads TGCGCCAGCAGCCCGACAGGGGGTTCTTTTAACTATGGCTACACCTTC.